This T cell receptor beta chain originates from a study of monozygotic twins with inflammatory bowel disease. Whole-study results and caveats: A distinction between different T cell subtypes was not possible. Some repertoire variability may stem from patients' differing immunosuppressive treatments.

Without any T cell sorting, total RNA was isolated from whole blood. Germline V gene data show CDR1 as SGHRS and CDR2 as YFSETQ. The length of the CDR3 is 16 residues. For this clonotype: The antigen remains undetermined.

The unique tags termed UMIs, each holding a 6-nucleotide sample barcode, were added by means of template switching. TCRdb reprocessed the 5' RACE reads and reports one entry per CDR3 protein, with no DNA. In total, the table holds some 450,000 distinct CDR3 sequences. This chain connects TRBV5-1 to TRBJ2-3; with no DNA, the TCRdb D assignment of TRBD2 cannot be verified. This clonotype was obtained from a human donor with ulcerative colitis or Crohn's disease, or a healthy co-twin of an affected twin (not recorded which). Sequenced sample: blood. Here the CDR3 reads CASSFLGSGGTDTQYF.